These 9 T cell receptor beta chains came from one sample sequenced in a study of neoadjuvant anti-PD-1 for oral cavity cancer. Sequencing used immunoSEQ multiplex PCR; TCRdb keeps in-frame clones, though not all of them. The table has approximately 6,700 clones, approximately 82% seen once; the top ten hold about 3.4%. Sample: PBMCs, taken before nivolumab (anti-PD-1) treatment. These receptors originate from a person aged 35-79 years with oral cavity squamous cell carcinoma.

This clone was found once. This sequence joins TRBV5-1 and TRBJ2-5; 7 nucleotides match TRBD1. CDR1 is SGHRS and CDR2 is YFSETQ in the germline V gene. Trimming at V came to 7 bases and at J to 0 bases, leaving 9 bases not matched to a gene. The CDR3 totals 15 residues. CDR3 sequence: CASLAGGSYQETQYF. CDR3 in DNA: TGCGCCAGCTTGGCAGGGGGTTCGTACCAAGAGACCCAGTACTTC.

Here the CDR3 DNA reads TGTGCCAGCAGTGAGCGGGGGGGCGGCACAGATACGCAGTATTTT. Encoded protein: CASSERGGGTDTQYF. The chain joins TRBV6-4 to TRBJ2-3, with 9 bases lining up with TRBD2. In germline, CDR1 is MRHNA, CDR2 SNTAGT. The CDR3 loop spans 15 amino acids. The trim removed 3 bases at V and 1 base at J, leaving 2 bases unmatched.

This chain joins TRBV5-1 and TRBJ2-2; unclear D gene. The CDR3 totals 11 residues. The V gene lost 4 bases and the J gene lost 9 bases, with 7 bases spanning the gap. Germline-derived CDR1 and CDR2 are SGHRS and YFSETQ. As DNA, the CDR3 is TGCGCCAGCAGCGGGGAATGGGAGCTGTTTTTT. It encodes CASSGEWELFF.

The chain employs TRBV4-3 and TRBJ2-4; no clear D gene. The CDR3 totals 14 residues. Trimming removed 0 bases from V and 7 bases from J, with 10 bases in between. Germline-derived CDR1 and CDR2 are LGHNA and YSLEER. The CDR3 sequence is CASSQDRVSNIQYF. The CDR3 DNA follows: TGCGCCAGCAGCCAAGATCGGGTGTCGAACATTCAGTACTTC.

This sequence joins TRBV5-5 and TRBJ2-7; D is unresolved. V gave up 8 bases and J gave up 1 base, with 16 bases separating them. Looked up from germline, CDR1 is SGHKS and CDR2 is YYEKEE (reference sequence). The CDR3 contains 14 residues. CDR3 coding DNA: TGTGCCAGTCGTGGGGTTTTCGGGTCCTACGAGCAGTACTTC. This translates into CASRGVFGSYEQYF.

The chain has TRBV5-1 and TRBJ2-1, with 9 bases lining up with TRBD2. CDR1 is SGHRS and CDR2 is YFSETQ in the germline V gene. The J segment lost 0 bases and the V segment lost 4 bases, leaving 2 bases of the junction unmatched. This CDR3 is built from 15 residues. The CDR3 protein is CASSNSGGSYNEQFF. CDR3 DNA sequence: TGCGCCAGCAGCAATAGCGGGGGCTCCTACAATGAGCAGTTCTTC.

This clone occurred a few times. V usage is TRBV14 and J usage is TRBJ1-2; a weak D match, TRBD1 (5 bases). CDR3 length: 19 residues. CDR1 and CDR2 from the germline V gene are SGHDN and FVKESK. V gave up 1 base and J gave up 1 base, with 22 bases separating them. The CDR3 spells CASSQGGWDPAWFNYGYTF. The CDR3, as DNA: TGTGCCAGCAGCCAAGGAGGGTGGGACCCGGCGTGGTTTAACTATGGCTACACCTTC.

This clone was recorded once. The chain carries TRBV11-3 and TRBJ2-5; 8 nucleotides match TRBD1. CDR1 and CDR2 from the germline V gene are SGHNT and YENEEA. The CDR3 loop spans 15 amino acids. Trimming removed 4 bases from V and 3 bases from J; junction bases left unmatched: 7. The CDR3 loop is CASSWALTGEETQYF. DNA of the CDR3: TGTGCCAGCAGCTGGGCCCTGACAGGGGAAGAGACCCAGTACTTC.

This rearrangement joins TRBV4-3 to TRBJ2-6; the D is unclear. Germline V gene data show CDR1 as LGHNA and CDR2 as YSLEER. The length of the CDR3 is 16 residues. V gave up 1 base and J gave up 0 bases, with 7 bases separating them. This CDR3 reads CASSQAPSSGANVLTF. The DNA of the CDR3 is TGCGCCAGCAGCCAAGCCCCGAGCTCTGGGGCCAACGTCCTGACTTTC.